This is a list of T cell receptor beta chains from one sample in a study of control samples from healthy donors and cancer patients. The repertoire was sequenced with immunoSEQ multiplex PCR; TCRdb's copy has only in-frame clones and lacks some. The sample gives 150,000 to 200,000 clones, over 80% of which show up once; about 1.6% is in the top ten. Source material: blood. Receptor source: a man aged 18 to 30 in good health. Each CDR3 is given with its conserved first and last residue. The order of the fields is V gene, clone size, D gene, J gene, CDR3 protein, CDR3 DNA. D genes are given only for firm matches. Clone size is stated in some rows and not others, as once, few, many or a class when expanded.

v_call: TRBV25-1
clone_size: .
d_call: TRBD2
j_call: TRBJ2-3
cdr3_aa: CASSGTSGTQYF
cdr3_nt: TGTGCCAGCAGTGGTACTAGCGGTACGCAGTATTTT

v_call: TRBV29-1
clone_size: .
d_call: .
j_call: TRBJ1-2
cdr3_aa: CSGGDSPSYGYTF
cdr3_nt: TGCAGCGGCGGAGACAGCCCCTCCTATGGCTACACCTTC

v_call: TRBV9
clone_size: .
d_call: .
j_call: TRBJ1-3
cdr3_aa: CASSDAPERTGDTIYF
cdr3_nt: TGTGCCAGCAGCGACGCACCGGAACGAACCGGAGACACCATATATTTT

v_call: TRBV12-5
clone_size: once
d_call: .
j_call: TRBJ2-2
cdr3_aa: CASGLVKDRTNTGELFF
cdr3_nt: TGTGCTAGTGGTTTGGTAAAAGACAGAACGAACACCGGGGAGCTGTTTTTT

v_call: TRBV18
clone_size: .
d_call: TRBD1
j_call: TRBJ2-4
cdr3_aa: CASSPSTGGGGHIQYF
cdr3_nt: TGTGCCAGCTCACCATCGACAGGGGGAGGCGGTCACATTCAGTACTTC

v_call: TRBV2
clone_size: .
d_call: .
j_call: TRBJ1-1
cdr3_aa: CASSRVAEAFF
cdr3_nt: TGTGCCAGCAGTCGGGTGGCTGAAGCTTTCTTT

v_call: TRBV25-1
clone_size: .
d_call: .
j_call: TRBJ1-6
cdr3_aa: CASGTGYSPLHF
cdr3_nt: TGTGCCAGCGGTACAGGTTATTCACCCCTCCACTTT

v_call: TRBV28
clone_size: .
d_call: .
j_call: TRBJ2-1
cdr3_aa: CASSLDTYNEQFF
cdr3_nt: TGTGCCAGCAGTTTAGACACTTACAATGAGCAGTTCTTC

v_call: TRBV6-6
clone_size: .
d_call: .
j_call: TRBJ2-2
cdr3_aa: CASSYGGPGAGELFF
cdr3_nt: TGTGCCAGCAGTTACGGGGGGCCGGGCGCCGGGGAGCTGTTTTTT

v_call: TRBV12-3/TRBV12-4
clone_size: .
d_call: .
j_call: TRBJ1-3
cdr3_aa: CASTTGSGNTIYF
cdr3_nt: TGTGCCAGCACTACAGGGTCTGGAAACACCATATATTTT

v_call: TRBV5-1
clone_size: .
d_call: .
j_call: TRBJ2-5
cdr3_aa: CASSPGQLQETQYF
cdr3_nt: TGCGCCAGCAGCCCAGGACAGTTGCAAGAGACCCAGTACTTC

v_call: TRBV18
clone_size: once
d_call: .
j_call: TRBJ2-7
cdr3_aa: CASSRIQGTSYEQYF
cdr3_nt: TGTGCCAGCTCACGGATACAGGGTACGTCCTACGAGCAGTACTTC

v_call: TRBV30
clone_size: .
d_call: .
j_call: TRBJ2-5
cdr3_aa: CAWSGPRSETQYF
cdr3_nt: TGTGCCTGGAGCGGACCGCGATCAGAGACCCAGTACTTC

v_call: TRBV30
clone_size: .
d_call: .
j_call: TRBJ2-7
cdr3_aa: CAWSKGRLYEQYF
cdr3_nt: TGTGCCTGGAGTAAGGGCCGTCTCTACGAGCAGTACTTC

v_call: TRBV5-8
clone_size: few
d_call: .
j_call: TRBJ1-5
cdr3_aa: CASSSQWTADQPQHF
cdr3_nt: TGTGCCAGCAGCTCCCAATGGACAGCTGATCAGCCCCAGCATTTT

v_call: TRBV10-3
clone_size: .
d_call: TRBD1
j_call: TRBJ2-4
cdr3_aa: CAISPVGTDPKNIQYF
cdr3_nt: TGTGCCATCAGCCCAGTAGGGACAGACCCCAAAAACATTCAGTACTTC

v_call: TRBV5-4
clone_size: .
d_call: TRBD1
j_call: TRBJ1-2
cdr3_aa: CASSGDRNYGYTF
cdr3_nt: TGTGCCAGCAGCGGGGACAGGAACTATGGCTACACCTTC

v_call: TRBV1
clone_size: .
d_call: .
j_call: TRBJ2-7
cdr3_aa: CTSSQEKGAPSWYEQYF
cdr3_nt: TGCACCAGCAGCCAAGAAAAAGGGGCTCCCAGTTGGTACGAGCAGTACTTC

v_call: TRBV6-5
clone_size: .
d_call: TRBD1
j_call: TRBJ1-6
cdr3_aa: CASSYSGTGSTPLHF
cdr3_nt: TGTGCCAGCAGTTACTCGGGGACAGGGTCGACACCCCTCCACTTT

v_call: TRBV18
clone_size: .
d_call: .
j_call: TRBJ2-3
cdr3_aa: CASSPIFSTDTQYF
cdr3_nt: TGTGCCAGCTCACCAATTTTTAGCACAGATACGCAGTATTTT

v_call: TRBV25-1
clone_size: .
d_call: TRBD2
j_call: TRBJ2-1
cdr3_aa: CASSRTSREQFF
cdr3_nt: TGTGCCAGCAGCCGGACTAGCCGAGAGCAGTTCTTC

v_call: TRBV24-1
clone_size: once
d_call: .
j_call: TRBJ2-2
cdr3_aa: CATSEQNTGELFF
cdr3_nt: TGTGCCACCAGTGAACAGAACACCGGGGAGCTGTTTTTT

v_call: TRBV18
clone_size: few
d_call: .
j_call: TRBJ2-2
cdr3_aa: CASSYGQSNTGELFF
cdr3_nt: TGTGCCAGCTCATACGGGCAGTCGAACACCGGGGAGCTGTTTTTT

v_call: TRBV29-1
clone_size: .
d_call: .
j_call: TRBJ1-3
cdr3_aa: CSVEGGSGNTIYF
cdr3_nt: TGCAGCGTTGAAGGAGGGTCCGGAAACACCATATATTTT

v_call: TRBV5-1
clone_size: .
d_call: .
j_call: TRBJ1-1
cdr3_aa: CASNYGSNTEAFF
cdr3_nt: TGCGCCAGCAACTACGGGTCGAACACTGAAGCTTTCTTT

v_call: TRBV5-1
clone_size: .
d_call: TRBD1
j_call: TRBJ1-4
cdr3_aa: CASSSTGTAFNEKLFF
cdr3_nt: TGCGCCAGCAGCTCTACCGGGACAGCGTTTAATGAAAAACTGTTTTTT

v_call: TRBV6-5
clone_size: .
d_call: .
j_call: TRBJ2-3
cdr3_aa: CASSTGSSTDTQYF
cdr3_nt: TGTGCCAGCAGTACAGGATCTAGCACAGATACGCAGTATTTT

v_call: TRBV10-3
clone_size: .
d_call: TRBD1
j_call: TRBJ1-2
cdr3_aa: CAISALQTGGIGGYTF
cdr3_nt: TGTGCCATCAGTGCCCTCCAGACAGGGGGAATCGGCGGCTACACCTTC

v_call: TRBV10-3
clone_size: .
d_call: .
j_call: TRBJ2-7
cdr3_aa: CAISESDGNYEQYF
cdr3_nt: TGTGCCATCAGTGAGTCGGACGGAAACTACGAGCAGTACTTC

v_call: TRBV6-5
clone_size: .
d_call: .
j_call: TRBJ2-7
cdr3_aa: CASSYDREECEQYF
cdr3_nt: TGTGCCAGCAGTTACGACAGGGAGGAATGCGAGCAGTACTTC

v_call: TRBV9
clone_size: .
d_call: TRBD2
j_call: TRBJ2-3
cdr3_aa: CASSPGRAADTQYF
cdr3_nt: TGTGCCAGCAGCCCAGGGAGGGCCGCAGATACGCAGTATTTT

v_call: TRBV18
clone_size: .
d_call: .
j_call: TRBJ2-6
cdr3_aa: CASSQQGSGANVLTF
cdr3_nt: TGTGCCAGCTCTCAACAGGGTAGTGGGGCCAACGTCCTGACTTTC

v_call: TRBV9
clone_size: .
d_call: .
j_call: TRBJ2-5
cdr3_aa: CASSVDGNQETQYF
cdr3_nt: TGTGCCAGCAGCGTAGACGGAAATCAGGAGACCCAGTACTTC

v_call: TRBV7-3
clone_size: .
d_call: .
j_call: TRBJ1-2
cdr3_aa: CASSKAYPGPNYGYTF
cdr3_nt: TGTGCCAGCAGTAAGGCGTACCCGGGGCCTAACTATGGCTACACCTTC

v_call: TRBV3-1/TRBV3-2
clone_size: .
d_call: .
j_call: TRBJ1-2
cdr3_aa: CASSRRGGYTF
cdr3_nt: TGTGCCAGCAGCCGCCGGGGTGGCTACACCTTC

v_call: TRBV3-1/TRBV3-2
clone_size: .
d_call: .
j_call: TRBJ2-7
cdr3_aa: CASSQDPYEQYF
cdr3_nt: TGTGCCAGCAGCCAAGATCCCTACGAGCAGTACTTC

v_call: TRBV2
clone_size: .
d_call: .
j_call: TRBJ2-7
cdr3_aa: CATKGGQSYEQYF
cdr3_nt: TGTGCCACCAAGGGGGGACAGTCCTACGAGCAGTACTTC

v_call: TRBV7-9
clone_size: .
d_call: TRBD1
j_call: TRBJ1-4
cdr3_aa: CASSLAGQGDEKLFF
cdr3_nt: TGTGCCAGCAGCTTAGCGGGCCAGGGGGATGAAAAACTGTTTTTT

v_call: TRBV27
clone_size: .
d_call: .
j_call: TRBJ1-1
cdr3_aa: CASSLRGYTEAFF
cdr3_nt: TGTGCCAGCAGTTTACGGGGATACACTGAAGCTTTCTTT

v_call: TRBV2
clone_size: .
d_call: .
j_call: TRBJ1-1
cdr3_aa: CASRTRTEAFF
cdr3_nt: TGTGCCAGCAGGACCCGTACTGAAGCTTTCTTT

v_call: TRBV5-1
clone_size: once
d_call: .
j_call: TRBJ2-5
cdr3_aa: CASSPGTANQETQYF
cdr3_nt: TGCGCCAGCAGCCCTGGGACGGCGAACCAAGAGACCCAGTACTTC

v_call: TRBV7-9
clone_size: .
d_call: .
j_call: TRBJ2-5
cdr3_aa: CASSASLDGVVQETQYF
cdr3_nt: TGTGCCAGCAGCGCCTCCCTCGACGGGGTGGTCCAAGAGACCCAGTACTTC

v_call: TRBV19
clone_size: .
d_call: .
j_call: TRBJ2-3
cdr3_aa: CASSIDYRGADTQYF
cdr3_nt: TGTGCCAGTAGTATAGATTATCGGGGGGCCGATACGCAGTATTTT

v_call: TRBV20-1
clone_size: .
d_call: TRBD1
j_call: TRBJ1-2
cdr3_aa: CSASGDRGGGYTF
cdr3_nt: TGCAGTGCTAGTGGGGACAGGGGTGGAGGCTACACCTTC

v_call: TRBV5-1
clone_size: few
d_call: TRBD1
j_call: TRBJ1-6
cdr3_aa: CASSPDRGPSPLHF
cdr3_nt: TGCGCCAGCAGCCCGGACAGGGGGCCTTCACCCCTCCACTTT

v_call: TRBV3-1/TRBV3-2
clone_size: once
d_call: .
j_call: TRBJ2-3
cdr3_aa: CASKQGFNTDTQYF
cdr3_nt: TGTGCCAGCAAGCAGGGGTTTAATACAGATACGCAGTATTTT

v_call: TRBV6-5
clone_size: .
d_call: .
j_call: TRBJ2-7
cdr3_aa: CASSRDSNPSYEQYF
cdr3_nt: TGTGCCAGCAGTAGGGACTCTAATCCCTCCTACGAGCAGTACTTC

v_call: TRBV2
clone_size: .
d_call: .
j_call: TRBJ2-3
cdr3_aa: CASSDRAGVPTDTQYF
cdr3_nt: TGTGCCAGCAGTGATAGGGCAGGGGTCCCCACAGATACGCAGTATTTT

v_call: TRBV4-1
clone_size: .
d_call: .
j_call: TRBJ2-5
cdr3_aa: CASSPRAYKQETQYF
cdr3_nt: TGCGCCAGCAGCCCGAGAGCATACAAGCAAGAGACCCAGTACTTC